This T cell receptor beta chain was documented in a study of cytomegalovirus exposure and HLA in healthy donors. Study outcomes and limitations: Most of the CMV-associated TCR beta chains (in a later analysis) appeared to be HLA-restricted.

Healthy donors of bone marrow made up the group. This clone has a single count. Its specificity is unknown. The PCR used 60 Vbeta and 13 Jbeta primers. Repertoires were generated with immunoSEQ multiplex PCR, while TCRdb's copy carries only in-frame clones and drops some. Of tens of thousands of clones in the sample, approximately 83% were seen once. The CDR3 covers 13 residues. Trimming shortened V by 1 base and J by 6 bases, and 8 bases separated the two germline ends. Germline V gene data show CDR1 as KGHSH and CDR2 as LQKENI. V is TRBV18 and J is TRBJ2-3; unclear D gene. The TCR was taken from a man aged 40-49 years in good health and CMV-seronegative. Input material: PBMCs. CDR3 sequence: CASSPRQRDTQYF. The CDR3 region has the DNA TGTGCCAGCTCACCACGACAAAGGGATACGCAGTATTTT. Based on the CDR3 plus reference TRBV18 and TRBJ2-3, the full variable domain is NAGVMQNPRHLVRRRGQEARLRCSPMKGHSHVYWYRQLPEEGLKFMVYLQKENIIDESGMPKERFSAEFPKEGPSILRIQQVVRGDSAAYFCASSPRQRDTQYFGPGTRLTVL.